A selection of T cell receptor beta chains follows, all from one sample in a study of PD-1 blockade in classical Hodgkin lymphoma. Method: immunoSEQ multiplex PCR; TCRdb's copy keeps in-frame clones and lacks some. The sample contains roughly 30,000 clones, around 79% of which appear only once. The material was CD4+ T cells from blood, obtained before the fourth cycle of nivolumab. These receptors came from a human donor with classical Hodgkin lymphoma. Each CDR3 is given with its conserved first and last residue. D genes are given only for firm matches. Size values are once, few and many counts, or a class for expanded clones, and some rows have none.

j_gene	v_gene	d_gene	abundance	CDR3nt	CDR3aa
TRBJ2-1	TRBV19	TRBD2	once	TGTGCCAGTAGTGTATTATCGGGTCTAGCGGCCTCAGGGGAGCAGTTCTTC	CASSVLSGLAASGEQFF
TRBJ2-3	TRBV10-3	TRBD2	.	TGTGCCATCAGTGACTCGACAGCGGGAGAGGCAGATACGCAGTATTTT	CAISDSTAGEADTQYF
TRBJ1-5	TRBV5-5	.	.	TGTGCCAGCAGCCAGGGAAGTTGGGATCAGCCCCAGCATTTT	CASSQGSWDQPQHF
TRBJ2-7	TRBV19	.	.	TGTGCCAGTACAACCCTCAGGAGTTTCTCCTACGAGCAGTACTTC	CASTTLRSFSYEQYF
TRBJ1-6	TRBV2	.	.	TGTGCCAGCAACGGGGAGGGGACTTCACCCCTCCACTTT	CASNGEGTSPLHF
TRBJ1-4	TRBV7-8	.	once	TGTGCCAGCAGCTTAGATCAGGTTAAACTGTTTTTT	CASSLDQVKLFF
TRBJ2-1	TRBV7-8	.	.	TGTGCCAGCAGCTTCGACAGGAATGAGCAGTTCTTC	CASSFDRNEQFF
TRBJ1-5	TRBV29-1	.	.	TGCAGCGTTAGCGAACCGGCGGATCAGCCCCAGCATTTT	CSVSEPADQPQHF
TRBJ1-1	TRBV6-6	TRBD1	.	TGTGCCGGCCGGGACAGGGGTATGAACACTGAAGCTTTCTTT	CAGRDRGMNTEAFF
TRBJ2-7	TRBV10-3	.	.	TGTGCCATCAGTGAGGGTGACGAGCAGTACTTC	CAISEGDEQYF
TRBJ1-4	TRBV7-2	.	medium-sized	TGTGCCAGCAGCTTTAGACAGCTTAATGAAAAACTGTTTTTT	CASSFRQLNEKLFF
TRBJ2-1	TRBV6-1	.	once	TGTGCCAGCAGTGAACCGGCGGGCTCCTACAATGAGCAGTTCTTC	CASSEPAGSYNEQFF